The 18 T cell receptor beta chains in this list originate from one sample, sequenced in a study of CD8 T cells in ankylosing spondylitis (dated by TCRdb to about 2017). Receptors were amplified or captured by 5' RACE. The reads were generated on an Illumina HiSeq 2500. The raw public data were reprocessed by TCRdb itself: fastp quality trimming at Q25, MiXCR clonotype calling, in-frame beta chains only. Under each unique CDR3 protein, matching rows form one entry showing the most common genes and DNA. Across this sample there are around 130,000 distinct CDR3 sequences, with around 8.5% seen only once. The ten top clones hold 2.5% to 4% of the sample. Sequenced sample: blood, either unsorted or a sorted T cell fraction (not recorded which). The receptors derive from a male donor with ankylosing spondylitis or in good health (not recorded which).

This clonotype has a count of ten or more. This chain uses TRBV19 with TRBJ2-3; 8 bases are shared with TRBD2. Losses at the gene ends were 4 bases for V and 5 bases for J; bases not matched to a gene: 5. Germline CDR1 LNHDA, CDR2 SQIVND (reference sequence). The CDR3 loop spans 14 amino acids. CDR3 amino acids: CASSTKTSGDTQYF. The CDR3 region has the DNA TGTGCCAGTAGTACTAAAACTAGCGGAGATACGCAGTATTTT.

The chain has TRBV7-6 and TRBJ2-4; maybe TRBD2 (6 bases). The V gene lost 1 base and the J gene lost 0 bases, with 16 bases spanning the gap. The germline V gene has CDR1 SGHVS and CDR2 FNYEAQ. There are 18 residues in the CDR3. The CDR3 loop is CASSLGPWAGKAKNIQYF. Here the CDR3 DNA reads TGTGCCAGCAGCTTAGGTCCGTGGGCGGGAAAAGCCAAAAACATTCAGTACTTC.

This clonotype was seen a handful of times. The J gene is TRBJ1-5, the V gene TRBV27; D perhaps matches TRBD1 (6 bases). This CDR3 comprises 13 residues. Germline lookup yields CDR1 MNHEY and CDR2 SMNVEV (reference sequence). With 8 bases removed from V and 6 bases from J, the gap between germline ends came to 14 bases. The CDR3, as DNA: TGTGCCAGCGGGAACCCACAGGGTCAGCCCCAGCATTTT. This gives the protein CASGNPQGQPQHF.

The chain couples TRBV28 to TRBJ2-2; 10 nucleotides match TRBD2. Germline V gene lookup returns CDR1 MDHEN and CDR2 SYDVKM. The CDR3 has 18 amino acids. J lost 2 bases, V lost 5 bases, and 11 bases had no gene match. The CDR3 here is CASSPLVGLAYNTGELFF. CDR3 DNA: TGTGCCAGCAGTCCCCTCGTGGGACTAGCGTACAACACCGGGGAGCTGTTTTTT.

At least ten counts were recorded for this clonotype. Written as DNA, the CDR3 is TGCAGTGCCACCGGAGGGACAGGGAGCAATCAGCCCCAGCATTTT. Its translation is CSATGGTGSNQPQHF. This chain connects TRBV20-1 to TRBJ1-5; 9 nucleotides align to TRBD1. The CDR3 has 15 amino acids. Germline V gene data show CDR1 as DFQATT and CDR2 as SNEGSKA (reference sequence). V shed 6 bases and J 1 base; nucleotides not matched to a gene: 7.

This clonotype was seen ten or more times. The chain combines TRBV15 with TRBJ2-5; 7 nucleotides match TRBD2. The CDR3 has 14 amino acids. Germline V gene data show CDR1 as LNHNV and CDR2 as YYDKDF (reference sequence). Germline trimming cut 4 bases from V and 5 bases from J; bases unmatched to any gene: 7. In DNA, the CDR3 is TGTGCCACCAGCAAGGGACTATGGAAGGAGACCCAGTACTTC. Translated: CATSKGLWKETQYF.

The table lists this clonotype with many counts. The V call is TRBV29-1, the J call TRBJ2-7; the D is unclear. Between the trimmed V and J ends, which lost 6 bases and 3 bases, there was a span of 12 bases. This CDR3 is built from 12 residues. Germline V lookup: CDR1 SQVTM, CDR2 ANQGSEA. This chain's CDR3 is CSVAFRDYEQYF. CDR3 nucleotide sequence: TGCAGCGTAGCCTTCAGAGACTACGAGCAGTACTTC.

The chain has TRBV20-1 and TRBJ2-5; 9 nucleotides line up with TRBD2. This CDR3 has 18 amino acids. Germline values: CDR1 DFQATT, CDR2 SNEGSKA (reference sequence). J lost 5 bases, V lost 4 bases, and 20 bases had no gene match. The DNA for the CDR3 is TGCAGTGCTACCAAGCCGGGGGGGGTAGCGGGAGTAATGGAGACCCAGTACTTC. Translating gives CSATKPGGVAGVMETQYF.

The J gene is TRBJ1-2, the V gene TRBV3-1, with a possible D match to TRBD1 (6 bases). V dropped 3 bases and J dropped 7 bases, with 12 bases sitting between them. The CDR3 runs 13 residues. Germline-derived CDR1 and CDR2 are LGHDT and YNNKEL (reference sequence). In DNA form, the CDR3 reads TGTGCCAGCAGCCACTTACAGGGAGTTGGCTACACCTTC. It yields the protein CASSHLQGVGYTF.

This clonotype has only a few counts. J is TRBJ2-3 and V is TRBV20-1, with D perhaps matching TRBD2 (5 bases). The CDR3 length is 15 residues. V lost 0 bases to trimming and J lost 4 bases, with 14 bases between them. Germline V gives CDR1 DFQATT, CDR2 SNEGSKA (reference sequence). This chain's CDR3 is CSARDFLANADTQYF. The CDR3 DNA reads TGCAGTGCTAGAGATTTCCTAGCCAACGCAGATACGCAGTATTTT.

This clonotype was seen many times. V usage is TRBV3-1 and J usage is TRBJ2-1; D gene unclear. CDR1 is LGHDT and CDR2 is YNNKEL in the germline V gene (reference sequence). This CDR3 contains 18 residues. V was shortened by 2 bases and J by 8 bases, with 25 bases between the two germline ends. The CDR3 loop is CASSQSPLGALFVYEQFF. As DNA, the CDR3 is TGTGCCAGCAGCCAATCCCCCCTGGGCGCCTTGTTCGTTTATGAGCAGTTCTTC.

This clonotype has just a few counts. The V call is TRBV4-2, the J call TRBJ2-7; D remains unclear. CDR1 LGHNA and CDR2 YNFKEQ come from the germline V gene. The V and J ends lost 4 bases and 1 base respectively, with 17 bases between them. The CDR3 is 16 residues long. As DNA, the CDR3 is TGTGCCAGCAGCCTCTCGGCGTCTCAAGTATCCTACGAGCAGTACTTC. Its translation is CASSLSASQVSYEQYF.

This clonotype was observed a handful of times. V and J are TRBV12-3 or TRBV12-4 and TRBJ2-2, with 11 bases that match TRBD2. This CDR3 comprises 17 residues. V was clipped by 4 bases and J by 6 bases; unmatched bases: 10. The CDR3 nucleotides read TGTGCCAGCAGTTCCGCAACTAGCGGGAGCCGTCCCGGGGAGCTGTTTTTT. The encoded protein is CASSSATSGSRPGELFF.

In its sample, this clonotype was seen many times. CDR3 loop: CASRLSGRSEQYF. CDR3 DNA: TGTGCCAGCCGCCTAAGCGGGAGGAGCGAGCAGTACTTC. This chain uses TRBV7-9 with TRBJ2-7, with TRBD2 matching 9 bases. V shed 8 bases, J shed 6 bases, and the junction held 8 bases outside the gene matches. The CDR3 extends over 13 amino acids. CDR1 SEHNR and CDR2 FQNEAQ come from the germline V gene (reference sequence).

The sample holds many counts of this clonotype. This chain links TRBV4-2 with TRBJ2-7; no firm D call. V lost 4 bases and J lost 4, with 8 bases in between. The CDR3 length is 12 residues. Germline-derived CDR1 and CDR2 are LGHNA and YNFKEQ. The chain's CDR3 is CASSRLGYEQYF. DNA of the CDR3: TGTGCCAGCAGCCGGTTGGGATACGAGCAGTACTTC.

Many counts were recorded for this clonotype. The chain recombines TRBV7-9 with TRBJ2-3, with TRBD1 as a possible D gene (5 bases). The germline V gene encodes CDR1 SEHNR and CDR2 FQNEAQ (reference sequence). V dropped 4 bases and J dropped 6 bases, with 8 bases sitting between them. The length of the CDR3 is 12 residues. The CDR3 nucleotides are TGTGCCAGCAGCTACGACAGCGATACGCAGTATTTT. Translated: CASSYDSDTQYF.

A remark on this clonotype: One base away lies a much larger clone, so this may be a sequencing read error. J is TRBJ2-3 and V is TRBV7-2; no clear D. The CDR3 consists of 14 residues. V lost 1 base and J lost 6, with 11 bases in between. CDR1 and CDR2 from the germline V gene are SGHTA and FQGNSA. The CDR3 nucleotides read TGTGCCAGCAGCTTAGAGTTCAGCCCGGATACGCAGTATTTT. Protein product: CASSLEFSPDTQYF.

Many counts were recorded for this clonotype. The chain is built from TRBV20-1 and TRBJ2-3, with 8 bases matching TRBD1. CDR3 length: 13 residues. CDR1 and CDR2 from the germline V gene are DFQATT and SNEGSKA (reference sequence). CDR3 nucleotides: TGCAGCACCGGGACAGGCCCGCAAGATACGCAGTATTTT. Encoded protein: CSTGTGPQDTQYF.